Listed here are 15 T cell receptor beta chains from one sample, sequenced in a study of CD4 T cells in relation to SARS-CoV-2 and coronaviruses. These receptors' targets are unknown. Profiled with immunoSEQ multiplex PCR; TCRdb holds only in-frame clones, not every one. The sample has approximately 21,000 clones, approximately 78% seen once. Unexposed donor CD4+ T cells date from about 2011-2018, before the COVID-19 pandemic. After less than 11 days of culture, CD4+ T cells were isolated. Sequencing was performed on CD4+ T cells from PBMCs, cultured in vitro. These receptors originate from a human donor in good health.

The chain couples TRBV24-1 to TRBJ2-2; D is tentatively TRBD1 or TRBD2 (5 bases each). The V gene lost 7 bases and the J gene lost 4 bases, with 6 bases spanning the gap. CDR3 length equals 12 residues. From germline, CDR1 is KGHDR and CDR2 SFDVKD. CDR3 bases: TGTGCCACCAGGAGGGGCACCGGGGAGCTGTTTTTT. Translating it yields CATRRGTGELFF.

The chain employs TRBV29-1 and TRBJ2-5; TRBD2 agrees at 9 bases. Germline CDR1 SQVTM, CDR2 ANQGSEA. The CDR3 is made up of 12 amino acids. V shed 6 bases, J shed 5 bases, and the junction held 4 bases outside the gene matches. The CDR3 sequence is CSVLAGAETQYF. CDR3 in DNA: TGCAGCGTCTTAGCGGGAGCGGAGACCCAGTACTTC.

V gene TRBV3-1 (or the pseudogene TRBV3-2) combines with J gene TRBJ1-5; no reliable D call. Trimming pared 6 bases from V and 7 bases from J, leaving 16 bases between. The CDR3 covers 14 residues. Germline V gene lookup returns CDR1 LGHDT and CDR2 YNNKEL (reference sequence). CDR3 amino acids: CASRPGRVGQPQHF. CDR3 in DNA: TGTGCCAGCAGACCCGGGAGGGTCGGCCAGCCCCAGCATTTT.

This clone was detected once. V gene TRBV5-1 combines with J gene TRBJ2-3, with D perhaps TRBD2 (6 bases). The germline V and J ends were trimmed by 5 bases and 2 bases, with 18 bases remaining between them. Germline values: CDR1 SGHRS, CDR2 YFSETQ. CDR3 length equals 16 residues. The CDR3 sequence is CASRVGREPTTDTQYF. The CDR3 DNA reads TGCGCCAGCAGGGTGGGTCGGGAGCCCACCACAGATACGCAGTATTTT.

The V call is TRBV4-1, the J call TRBJ2-7; 11 nucleotides align to TRBD1. Germline lookup yields CDR1 MGHRA and CDR2 YSYEKL. The CDR3 sequence is 15 residues long. After removal of 2 bases from V and 7 bases from J, the junction contained 7 bases not matched to a gene. DNA for the CDR3: TGCGCCAGCAGCCAATTCCCGGGACAGGGGGGAGAGCAGTACTTC. Protein sequence: CASSQFPGQGGEQYF.

DNA of the CDR3: TGTGCCTGGAGAGGACAATATAACACTGAAGCTTTCTTT. This codes for CAWRGQYNTEAFF. The rearrangement joins TRBV30 to TRBJ1-1; TRBD1 might be the D (5 bases). This CDR3 has 13 amino acids. Germline-derived CDR1 and CDR2 are GTSNPN and SVGIG (reference sequence). The V end was cut by 3 bases, the J end by 2 bases, with 10 bases between.

The chain combines TRBV12-3 or TRBV12-4 with TRBJ1-6, with D perhaps TRBD1 (6 bases). The V end lost 5 bases, the J end lost 7 bases, and 9 bases lay between the germline ends. This CDR3 is 13 amino acids long. The CDR3 region has the DNA TGTGCCAGCAGTCCCAGGGGAAATTCACCCCTCCACTTT. It is translated as CASSPRGNSPLHF.

V gene TRBV15 combines with J gene TRBJ1-3; D might be TRBD1 (5 bases). Trimming removed 0 bases from V and 0 bases from J, with 9 bases in between. In germline, CDR1 is LNHNV, CDR2 YYDKDF (reference sequence). This CDR3 has 16 amino acids. In DNA, the CDR3 is TGTGCCACCAGCAGAGATAGGGGAATCTCTGGAAACACCATATATTTT. Translated: CATSRDRGISGNTIYF.

The genes are TRBV14 and TRBJ1-2; D might be TRBD1 (5 bases). The V and J ends lost 1 base and 5 bases respectively, with 17 bases between them. This CDR3 spans 16 amino acids. Germline CDR1 is SGHDN and CDR2 is FVKESK. The CDR3, as DNA: TGTGCCAGCAGCCAAGGGCGGACCGCCGGGGGGTATGGCTACACCTTC. Amino acids: CASSQGRTAGGYGYTF. Variable domain in full (rest from reference TRBV14 and TRBJ1-2): EAGVTQFPSHSVIEKGQTVTLRCDPISGHDNLYWYRRVMGKEIKFLLHFVKESKQDESGMPNNRFLAERTGGTYSTLKVQPAELEDSGVYFCASSQGRTAGGYGYTFGSGTRLTVV.

This clone was counted a few times. This rearrangement joins TRBV11-2 to TRBJ1-4; TRBD1 aligns across 7 bases. The V and J ends lost 1 base and 5 bases, in that order; junction bases with no gene match: 4. CDR3 length equals 15 residues. The germline V gene encodes CDR1 SGHAT and CDR2 FQNNGV. CDR3 region: CASSLAGTVNEKLFF. DNA of the CDR3: TGTGCCAGCAGCTTAGCTGGGACAGTCAATGAAAAACTGTTTTTT.

This clone appeared a single time. The chain combines TRBV4-1 with TRBJ1-1; D gene ambiguous. The V end was cut by 4 bases, the J end by 1 base, with 7 bases between. Germline V gene lookup returns CDR1 MGHRA and CDR2 YSYEKL. The CDR3 consists of 13 residues. CDR3 nucleotide sequence: TGCGCCAGCAGCCGTCTTGGGAACACTGAAGCTTTCTTT. Protein: CASSRLGNTEAFF.

This clone came up once. The chain links TRBV25-1 to TRBJ1-2; unclear D gene. Germline V gene lookup returns CDR1 MGHDK and CDR2 SYGVNS. This CDR3 comprises 11 residues. V was shortened by 6 bases and J by 8 bases, with 10 bases between the two germline ends. Written as DNA, the CDR3 is TGTGCCAGCAGGTTTGCGTCCGGCTACACCTTC. Protein sequence: CASRFASGYTF.

The chain joins TRBV7-3 to TRBJ2-5; 8 bases line up with TRBD2. CDR3 length: 13 amino acids. Germline V lookup: CDR1 SGHTA, CDR2 FQGTGA. Trimming took 5 bases from V and 4 from J; bases not matched to a gene: 3. CDR3 sequence: CASSILAGETQYF. The CDR3 bases are TGTGCCAGCAGCATTCTAGCGGGAGAGACCCAGTACTTC.

In this sample, this clone turned up once. This sequence joins TRBV2 and TRBJ2-1, with D possibly being TRBD2 (5 bases). CDR1 and CDR2 (germline): SNHLY, FYNNEI. The CDR3 covers 12 residues. V was pared by 8 bases and J by 4 bases, with 9 bases between. The CDR3 sequence is CASVGGYNEQFF. The CDR3 nucleotides are TGTGCCAGCGTCGGAGGTTACAATGAGCAGTTCTTC.

This chain joins TRBV30 and TRBJ2-2; D is undetermined. In germline, CDR1 is GTSNPN, CDR2 SVGIG (reference sequence). The CDR3 loop spans 13 amino acids. Between the trimmed V and J ends, which lost 3 bases and 4 bases, there was a span of 9 bases. The CDR3 sequence: CAWSRQATGELFF. CDR3 sequence (DNA): TGTGCCTGGAGCCGGCAGGCCACCGGGGAGCTGTTTTTT.